This T cell receptor beta chain was identified in a study of blood T cell repertoires in COVID-19. As for the study in general: T cells, B-cell-depleted T cells, or PBMCs provided the cDNA or gDNA that served as material.

V was clipped by 4 bases and J by 6 bases, with 13 bases between them. CDR1 is MNHEY and CDR2 is SVGAGI in the germline V gene. CDR3 length: 14 residues. Sequenced by immunoSEQ multiplex PCR; TCRdb stores in-frame clones only, minus some. The sample carries about 280,000 clones, around 90% recorded once. The sequence came from a woman aged 18 to 35 with acute COVID-19. This rearrangement joins TRBV6-5 to TRBJ2-1, with D tentatively TRBD1 (5 bases). Sequenced sample: PBMCs or T cells enriched from blood (not recorded which). This CDR3 is CASSSISRGNEQFF. DNA of the CDR3: TGTGCCAGCAGTTCGATTTCTAGGGGCAATGAGCAGTTCTTC.